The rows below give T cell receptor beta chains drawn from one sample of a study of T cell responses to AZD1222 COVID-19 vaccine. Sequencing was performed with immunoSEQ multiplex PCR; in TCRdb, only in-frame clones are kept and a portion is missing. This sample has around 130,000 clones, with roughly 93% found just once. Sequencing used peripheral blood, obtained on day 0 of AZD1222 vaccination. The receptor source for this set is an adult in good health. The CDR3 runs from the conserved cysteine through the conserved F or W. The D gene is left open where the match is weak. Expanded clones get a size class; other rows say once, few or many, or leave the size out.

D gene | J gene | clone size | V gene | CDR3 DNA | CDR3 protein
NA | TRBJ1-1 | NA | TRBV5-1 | TGCGCCAGCGCTCTCCATAGCGGGGGCGTCACTGAAGCTTTCTTT | CASALHSGGVTEAFF
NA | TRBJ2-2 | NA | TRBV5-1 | TGCGCCAGCAGTCTAGCAGTGGGCGGGGAGCTGTTTTTT | CASSLAVGGELFF
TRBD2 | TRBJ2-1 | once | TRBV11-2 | TGTGCCAGCAGCCCTAGCGGGACCTACAATGAGCAGTTCTTC | CASSPSGTYNEQFF
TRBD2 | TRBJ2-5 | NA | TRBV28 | TGTGCCACATGGGTCGGTAGCGGGAGGGAGACCCAGTACTTC | CATWVGSGRETQYF
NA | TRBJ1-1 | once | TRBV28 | TGTGCCAGCAGCGTATCCCTGTGGGCCCTGAACACTGAAGCTTTCTTT | CASSVSLWALNTEAFF
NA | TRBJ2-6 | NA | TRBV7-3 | TGTGCCAGCAGCTTAACGGGGGCAACATCTGGGGCCAACGTCCTGACTTTC | CASSLTGATSGANVLTF
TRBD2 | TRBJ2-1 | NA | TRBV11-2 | TGTGCCAGCAGCTTTAGCGGGGCTACCTACAATGAGCAGTTCTTC | CASSFSGATYNEQFF
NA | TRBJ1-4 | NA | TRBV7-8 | TGTGCCAGCAGCTCAGGAGCGGTCGGTGAAAAACTGTTTTTT | CASSSGAVGEKLFF
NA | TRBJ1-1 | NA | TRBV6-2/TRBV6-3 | TGTGCCAGCAGTTACCCACCCCCGGGACAAGGCGGCCTCGTCACTGAAGCTTTCTTT | CASSYPPPGQGGLVTEAFF
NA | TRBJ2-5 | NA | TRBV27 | TGTGCCAGCAGTTGGGGGGCTGGCGAGACCCAGTACTTC | CASSWGAGETQYF
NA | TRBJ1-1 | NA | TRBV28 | TGTGCCAGCAGTTTACAGGGCGCTGAAGCTTTCTTT | CASSLQGAEAFF
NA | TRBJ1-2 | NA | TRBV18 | TGTGCCAGCTCAGCGGATACCTCCGGTAACTATGGCTACACCTTC | CASSADTSGNYGYTF
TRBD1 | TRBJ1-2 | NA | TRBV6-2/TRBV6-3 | TGTGCCAGCAGTTACGACAGGGACTATGGCTACACCTTC | CASSYDRDYGYTF
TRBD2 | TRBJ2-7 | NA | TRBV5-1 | TGCGCCAGCAGACAGACTAGCGGGACCTCCTACGAGCAGTACTTC | CASRQTSGTSYEQYF
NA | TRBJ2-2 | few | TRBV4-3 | TGCGCCAGCAGCCCTACCCGGTTTGGCACCGGGGAGCTGTTTTTT | CASSPTRFGTGELFF
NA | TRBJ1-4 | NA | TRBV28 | TGTGCCAGCAGCAAAGACACAGGGACTCTCGAAAAACTGTTTTTT | CASSKDTGTLEKLFF
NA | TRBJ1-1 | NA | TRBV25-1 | TGTGCCAGCAAGGACGGGGACCTACTCGAAGCTTTCTTT | CASKDGDLLEAFF
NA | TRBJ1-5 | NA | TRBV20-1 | TGCAGTGCTAGTTCAGAACTGGGGGGCAATCAGCCCCAGCATTTT | CSASSELGGNQPQHF
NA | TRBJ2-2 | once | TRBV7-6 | TGTGCCAGCAGCTTAGTCTGGAACACCGGGGAGCTGTTTTTT | CASSLVWNTGELFF
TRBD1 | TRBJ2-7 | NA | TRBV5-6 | TGTGCCAGCAGCTACCGGGACAGGGCCTACGAGCAGTACTTC | CASSYRDRAYEQYF
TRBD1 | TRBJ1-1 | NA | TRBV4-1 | TGCGCCAGCAGCCATGCCTACAGGGGCACTGAAGCTTTCTTT | CASSHAYRGTEAFF
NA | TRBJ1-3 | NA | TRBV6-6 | TGTGCCAGCAGTTACTCCACCTTAGGCAGGGCAGACACCATATATTTT | CASSYSTLGRADTIYF
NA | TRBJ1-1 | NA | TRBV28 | TGTGCCAGCAGTTTAAGCTGGGGGTCTGAAGCTTTCTTT | CASSLSWGSEAFF
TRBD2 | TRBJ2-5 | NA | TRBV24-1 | TGTGCCACCAGTGACCCAGAAGCGGGAGAGGGTGAGACCCAGTACTTC | CATSDPEAGEGETQYF
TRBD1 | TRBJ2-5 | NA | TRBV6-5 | TGTGCCAGCAGTTGGACAGGGAAAGAGACCCAGTACTTC | CASSWTGKETQYF
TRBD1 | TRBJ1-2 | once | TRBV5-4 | TGTGCCAGCAGAGGACAGGGACAGAACTATGGCTACACCTTC | CASRGQGQNYGYTF
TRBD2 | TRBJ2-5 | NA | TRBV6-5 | TGTGCCAGCAGTTCCCCGGGACTAGTAGAGACCCAGTACTTC | CASSSPGLVETQYF
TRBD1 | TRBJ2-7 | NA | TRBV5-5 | TGTGCCAGCAGCTGGGCCCCGACAGGGCGCGAGCAGTACTTC | CASSWAPTGREQYF
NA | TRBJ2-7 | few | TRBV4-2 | TGTGCCAGCAGCCAAGGGGCTGGCGGGGTCGCCTACGAGCAGTACTTC | CASSQGAGGVAYEQYF
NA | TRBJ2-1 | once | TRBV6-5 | TGTGCCAGCAGTAGCTTCGGAGGGGTCATCAATGAGCAGTTCTTC | CASSSFGGVINEQFF